The 7 T cell receptor beta chains presented below share a single source sample, sequenced in a study of T-cell memory formation after mild COVID-19. TCRdb re-derived calls from the 5' RACE reads in MiXCR, one entry per CDR3 protein. Of under 600,000 distinct CDR3 sequences in the sample, 20% to 25% were seen once. The sequenced material came from PBMCs or a T cell subset sorted from them (not recorded which). These receptor sequences come from an adult woman who had mild COVID-19 (a few samples of this study predate the infection). Cell type and time point are not known.

This chain links TRBV6-5 with TRBJ2-3, with D perhaps TRBD1 (5 bases). CDR3 size: 14 residues. The V gene's germline CDR1 is MNHEY and CDR2 SVGAGI. Trimming stripped 6 bases from V and 3 bases from J, with 13 bases between. The CDR3 loop reads CASRGLRDTDTQYF. The CDR3 region has the DNA TGTGCCAGCAGGGGGCTGCGCGATACAGATACGCAGTATTTT.

This chain uses TRBV24-1 with TRBJ2-3; 7 bases align to TRBD1. The CDR3 has 13 amino acids. Germline V gives CDR1 KGHDR, CDR2 SFDVKD. V gave up 0 bases and J gave up 10 bases; unmatched junction bases: 3. CDR3 loop: CATSDLRQGAQYF. CDR3 in DNA: TGTGCCACCAGTGATTTGCGACAGGGCGCGCAGTATTTT.

The genes are TRBV5-1 and TRBJ2-6; TRBD2 matches at 12 bases. The CDR3 extends over 19 amino acids. Per germline, CDR1 SGHRS and CDR2 YFSETQ. V lost 4 bases and J lost 3; bases outside the gene matches: 11. CDR3 region: CASSILAGGPSNGANVLTF. Written as DNA, the CDR3 is TGCGCCAGCAGCATTCTAGCGGGAGGGCCTTCAAATGGGGCCAACGTCCTGACTTTC. Full variable domain (rest looked up from reference TRBV5-1 and TRBJ2-6): KAGVTQTPRYLIKTRGQQVTLSCSPISGHRSVSWYQQTPGQGLQFLFEYFSETQRNKGNFPGRFSGRQFSNSRSEMNVSTLELGDSALYLCASSILAGGPSNGANVLTFGAGSRLTVL.

This clonotype showed up many times. The chain combines TRBV5-1 with TRBJ1-5; D possibly corresponds to TRBD1 (5 bases). The germline V and J ends were trimmed by 0 bases and 2 bases, with 9 bases remaining between them. Looked up from germline, CDR1 is SGHRS and CDR2 is YFSETQ. The CDR3 has 15 residues. CDR3 in DNA: TGCGCCAGCAGCTTGGACGGGGGTGGCAATCAGCCCCAGCATTTT. It yields the protein CASSLDGGGNQPQHF.

The chain combines TRBV5-1 with TRBJ2-3; D is unclear. The CDR3 runs to 15 residues. Trimming shortened V by 7 bases and J by 0 bases, and 15 bases separated the two germline ends. The germline CDR1 and CDR2 sequences are SGHRS and YFSETQ. The CDR3 here is CASRYGLSSTDTQYF. As DNA, the CDR3 is TGCGCCAGCCGCTATGGGTTGTCCAGCACAGATACGCAGTATTTT.

J is TRBJ1-1 and V is TRBV7-6, with a weak D call TRBD1 (5 bases). Trimming took 5 bases from V and 4 from J, leaving 20 bases between them. The length of the CDR3 is 16 residues. Per the germline V gene, CDR1 is SGHVS and CDR2 is FNYEAQ. The CDR3 DNA reads TGTGCCAGCAGCCTGACTTTACAAGGCGGGGGCACTGAAGCTTTCTTT. Its protein is CASSLTLQGGGTEAFF.

This clonotype has only a few counts. The genes are TRBV10-3 and TRBJ2-5; 7 bases line up with TRBD2. Germline V gene sequence: CDR1 ENHRY, CDR2 SYGVKD. J was trimmed by 2 bases and V by 1 base; bases with no gene match: 4. This CDR3 contains 15 residues. This CDR3 is CAISEWGLTQETQYF. The CDR3 DNA reads as TGTGCCATCAGTGAGTGGGGACTAACTCAAGAGACCCAGTACTTC.